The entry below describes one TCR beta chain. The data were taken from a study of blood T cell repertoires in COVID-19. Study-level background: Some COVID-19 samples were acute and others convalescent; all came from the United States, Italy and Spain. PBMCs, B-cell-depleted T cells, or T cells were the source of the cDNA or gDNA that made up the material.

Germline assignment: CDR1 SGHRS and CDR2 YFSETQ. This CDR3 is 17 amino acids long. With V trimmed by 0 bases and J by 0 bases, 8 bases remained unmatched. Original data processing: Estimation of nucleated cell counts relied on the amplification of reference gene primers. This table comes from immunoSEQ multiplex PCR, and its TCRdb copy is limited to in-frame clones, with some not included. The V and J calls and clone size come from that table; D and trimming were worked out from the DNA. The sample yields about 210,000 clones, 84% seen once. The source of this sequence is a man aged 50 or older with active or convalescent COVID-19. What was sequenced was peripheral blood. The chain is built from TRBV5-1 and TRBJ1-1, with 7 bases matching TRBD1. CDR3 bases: TGCGCCAGCAGCTTGGGGGGACAGCCTTATATGAACACTGAAGCTTTCTTT. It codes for CASSLGGQPYMNTEAFF. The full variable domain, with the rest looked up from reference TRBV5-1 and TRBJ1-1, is KAGVTQTPRYLIKTRGQQVTLSCSPISGHRSVSWYQQTPGQGLQFLFEYFSETQRNKGNFPGRFSGRQFSNSRSEMNVSTLELGDSALYLCASSLGGQPYMNTEAFFGQGTRLTVV.